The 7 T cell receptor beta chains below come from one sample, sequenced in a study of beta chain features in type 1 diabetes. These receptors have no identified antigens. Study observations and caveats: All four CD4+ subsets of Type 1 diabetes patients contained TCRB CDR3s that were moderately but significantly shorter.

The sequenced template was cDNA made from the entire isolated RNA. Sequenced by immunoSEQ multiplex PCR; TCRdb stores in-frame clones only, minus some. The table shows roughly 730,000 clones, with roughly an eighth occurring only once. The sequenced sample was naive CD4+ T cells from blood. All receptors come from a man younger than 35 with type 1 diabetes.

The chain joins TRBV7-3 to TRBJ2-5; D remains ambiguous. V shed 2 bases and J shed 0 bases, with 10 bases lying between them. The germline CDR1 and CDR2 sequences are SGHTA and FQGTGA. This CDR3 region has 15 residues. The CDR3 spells CASSLSAANQETQYF. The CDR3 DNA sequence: TGTGCCAGCAGCTTATCCGCGGCGAACCAAGAGACCCAGTACTTC. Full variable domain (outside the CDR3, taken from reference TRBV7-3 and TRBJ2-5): GAGVSQTPSNKVTEKGKYVELRCDPISGHTALYWYRQSLGQGPEFLIYFQGTGAADDSGLPNDRFFAVRPEGSVSTLKIQRTERGDSAVYLCASSLSAANQETQYFGPGTRLLVL.

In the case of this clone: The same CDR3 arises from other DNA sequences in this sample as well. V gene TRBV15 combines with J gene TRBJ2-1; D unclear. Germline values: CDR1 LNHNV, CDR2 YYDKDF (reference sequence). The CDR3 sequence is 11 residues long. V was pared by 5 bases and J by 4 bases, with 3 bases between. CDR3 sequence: CATSAYNEQFF. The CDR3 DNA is TGTGCCACCAGCGCATACAATGAGCAGTTCTTC.

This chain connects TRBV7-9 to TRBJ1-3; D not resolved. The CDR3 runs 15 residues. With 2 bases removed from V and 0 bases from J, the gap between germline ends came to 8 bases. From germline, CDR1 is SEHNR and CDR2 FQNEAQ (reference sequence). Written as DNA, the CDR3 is TGTGCCAGCAGCTTATCAGCCCTCTCTGGAAACACCATATATTTT. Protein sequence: CASSLSALSGNTIYF.

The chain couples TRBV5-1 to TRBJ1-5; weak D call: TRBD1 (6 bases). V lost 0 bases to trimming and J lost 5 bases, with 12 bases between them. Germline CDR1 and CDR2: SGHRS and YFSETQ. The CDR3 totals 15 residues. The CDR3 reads CASSLVGARDQPQHF. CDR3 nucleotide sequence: TGCGCCAGCAGCTTGGTGGGGGCGCGGGATCAGCCCCAGCATTTT.

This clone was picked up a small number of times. The CDR3 bases are TGTGCCTGGAGTGTCGGGGAGCGCGCTTTCTTT. This encodes CAWSVGERAFF. V is TRBV30 and J is TRBJ1-1; no firm D call. Deletions cut 0 bases from V and 11 bases from J, with 10 bases between. From germline, CDR1 is GTSNPN and CDR2 SVGIG (reference sequence). This CDR3 contains 11 residues.

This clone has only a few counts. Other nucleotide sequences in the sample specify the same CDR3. The CDR3 DNA reads TGCAGTGCGAGCCAAGAGACCCAGTACTTC. This codes for CSASQETQYF. V is TRBV20-1 and J is TRBJ2-5; D remains unclear. Germline V lookup: CDR1 DFQATT, CDR2 SNEGSKA (reference sequence). The V and J ends lost 6 bases and 1 base respectively, with 3 bases between them. This CDR3 region has 10 residues.

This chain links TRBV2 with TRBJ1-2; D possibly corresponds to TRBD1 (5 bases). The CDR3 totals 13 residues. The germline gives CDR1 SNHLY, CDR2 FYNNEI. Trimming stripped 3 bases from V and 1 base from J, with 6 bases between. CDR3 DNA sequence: TGTGCCAGCAGTGATCAGGGTAACTATGGCTACACCTTC. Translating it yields CASSDQGNYGYTF. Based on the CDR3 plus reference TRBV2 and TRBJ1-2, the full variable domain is EPEVTQTPSHQVTQMGQEVILRCVPISNHLYFYWYRQILGQKVEFLVSFYNNEISEKSEIFDDQFSVERPDGSNFTLKIRSTKLEDSAMYFCASSDQGNYGYTFGSGTRLTVV.